One sample yielded the 15 T cell receptor beta chains listed below, sequenced in a study of blood T cell repertoires in COVID-19. The data were produced by immunoSEQ multiplex PCR, yet TCRdb's version contains in-frame clones alone and is incomplete. The data show 250,000 to 300,000 clones, roughly 90% seen once. The sequenced material came from PBMCs or T cells enriched from blood (not recorded which). These receptors were taken from a woman in her forties or fifties who had been exposed to COVID-19.

This chain links TRBV10-3 with TRBJ2-3, with 11 nucleotides matching TRBD2. Losses at the gene ends were 8 bases for V and 2 bases for J; bases not matched to a gene: 9. Germline V gene sequence: CDR1 ENHRY, CDR2 SYGVKD. CDR3 size: 16 residues. The CDR3 nucleotides are TGTGCCATCGCACCTAGCGGGGGGACCATCACAGATACGCAGTATTTT. Translation gives CAIAPSGGTITDTQYF.

This sequence joins TRBV2 and TRBJ1-2; 9 nucleotides agree with TRBD1. The CDR3 consists of 13 residues. V shed 6 bases and J 7 bases; nucleotides not matched to a gene: 6. Per germline, CDR1 SNHLY and CDR2 FYNNEI. The CDR3, as DNA: TGTGCCAGCAGGGGAACAGGGGGCGCTGGCTACACCTTC. This codes for CASRGTGGAGYTF.

The CDR3 protein is CASSQTIPGQGAVNQPQHF. Here the CDR3 DNA reads TGCGCCAGCAGCCAAACCATTCCGGGACAGGGGGCGGTCAATCAGCCCCAGCATTTT. This chain uses TRBV4-1 with TRBJ1-5; 12 bases align to TRBD1. In germline, CDR1 is MGHRA, CDR2 YSYEKL. J gave up 3 bases and V 2 bases, and 11 bases lay outside the gene matches. The CDR3 runs to 19 residues.

The sample holds one count of this clone. The chain employs TRBV19 and TRBJ1-5, with TRBD1 matching over 9 bases. The germline gives CDR1 LNHDA, CDR2 SQIVND (reference sequence). Germline trimming cut 2 bases from V and 7 bases from J; bases unmatched to any gene: 15. The CDR3 extends over 18 amino acids. The DNA of the CDR3 is TGTGCCAGTAGTATAACCCTCTTGGGGACAGGGCCCGGCCAGCCCCAGCATTTT. It codes for CASSITLLGTGPGQPQHF. The full variable domain, completed using reference TRBV19 and TRBJ1-5, is DGGITQSPKYLFRKEGQNVTLSCEQNLNHDAMYWYRQDPGQGLRLIYYSQIVNDFQKGDIAEGYSVSREKKESFPLTVTSAQKNPTAFYLCASSITLLGTGPGQPQHFGDGTRLSIL.

The genes are TRBV5-8 and TRBJ1-4, with 8 bases lining up with TRBD1. The length of the CDR3 is 17 residues. Germline V gene lookup returns CDR1 SGHTS and CDR2 YDEGEE. J gave up 0 bases and V 6 bases, and 10 bases lay outside the gene matches. DNA of the CDR3: TGTGCCAGCAACACGGGACAGGCTGCCGCAACTAATGAAAAACTGTTTTTT. Translation: CASNTGQAAATNEKLFF.

The chain is built from TRBV27 and TRBJ2-7; tentatively, D is TRBD1 (5 bases). Germline assignment: CDR1 MNHEY and CDR2 SMNVEV (reference sequence). The V end was cut by 11 bases, the J end by 0 bases, with 20 bases between. The CDR3 extends over 15 amino acids. Here the CDR3 DNA reads TGTGCCCACTGTAACAGGACCCTTAGCTCCTACGAGCAGTACTTC. This translates into CAHCNRTLSSYEQYF.

The chain combines TRBV4-1 with TRBJ2-2; a weak D match, TRBD1 (5 bases). The germline gives CDR1 MGHRA, CDR2 YSYEKL. V shed 0 bases and J shed 4 bases, with 9 bases lying between them. The length of the CDR3 is 15 residues. The DNA for the CDR3 is TGCGCCAGCAGCCAAGAGACAGCGATCACCGGGGAGCTGTTTTTT. Translation gives CASSQETAITGELFF.

The chain uses TRBV25-1 and TRBJ1-1, with 10 bases aligning to TRBD1. The germline V gene has CDR1 MGHDK and CDR2 SYGVNS. Trimming removed 4 bases from V and 0 bases from J; junction bases left unmatched: 5. The length of the CDR3 is 16 residues. The CDR3 DNA follows: TGTGCCAGCAGTGTGGACAGGGGGTTTATGAACACTGAAGCTTTCTTT. Protein sequence: CASSVDRGFMNTEAFF.

V and J are TRBV5-1 and TRBJ1-6, with a possible D match to TRBD1 (5 bases). Between the trimmed V and J ends, which lost 4 bases and 5 bases, there was a span of 13 bases. The CDR3 totals 15 residues. Germline CDR1 and CDR2: SGHRS and YFSETQ. The CDR3 region is CASSRGGRNNSPLHF. The CDR3 region has the DNA TGCGCCAGCAGCCGGGGGGGACGGAATAATTCACCCCTCCACTTT.

This sequence joins TRBV28 and TRBJ2-7, with D maybe TRBD1 (6 bases). V gave up 7 bases and J gave up 5 bases, with 12 bases separating them. The CDR3 spans 12 residues. Germline-derived CDR1 and CDR2 are MDHEN and SYDVKM. The CDR3 is CASTYRDDEQYF. The CDR3 nucleotides read TGTGCCAGCACCTACAGGGACGACGAGCAGTACTTC.

The chain employs TRBV15 and TRBJ1-5; D gene unclear. The CDR3 is 16 residues long. Germline CDR1 and CDR2: LNHNV and YYDKDF (reference sequence). V lost 0 bases, J lost 0 bases, and 9 bases lay in between. CDR3 nucleotides: TGTGCCACCAGCAGAGATACGCACTATAGCAATCAGCCCCAGCATTTT. Translated, it gives CATSRDTHYSNQPQHF. Full variable domain (missing parts from reference TRBV15 and TRBJ1-5): DAMVIQNPRYQVTQFGKPVTLSCSQTLNHNVMYWYQQKSSQAPKLLFHYYDKDFNNEADTPDNFQSRRPNTSFCFLDIRSPGLGDTAMYLCATSRDTHYSNQPQHFGDGTRLSIL.

The J gene is TRBJ2-3, the V gene TRBV24-1; D may be TRBD2 (6 bases). The length of the CDR3 is 14 residues. Germline V gene lookup returns CDR1 KGHDR and CDR2 SFDVKD. Trimming pared 9 bases from V and 4 bases from J, leaving 16 bases between. Here the CDR3 reads CATGRRAEADTQYF. CDR3 DNA sequence: TGTGCCACCGGTAGGAGGGCCGAGGCAGATACGCAGTATTTT.

This chain joins TRBV5-1 and TRBJ2-3; TRBD1 matches at 7 bases. The trim removed 1 base at V and 1 base at J, leaving 6 bases unmatched. The CDR3 extends over 16 amino acids. In germline, CDR1 is SGHRS, CDR2 YFSETQ. This chain's CDR3 is CASSLNIGQGTDTQYF. CDR3 DNA sequence: TGCGCCAGCAGCTTGAATATTGGACAGGGCACAGATACGCAGTATTTT.

The V call is TRBV7-9, the J call TRBJ2-3; unclear D gene. Germline CDR1 and CDR2: SEHNR and FQNEAQ (reference sequence). Trimming left V 5 bases short and J 0 bases short, with 12 bases between. The CDR3 loop spans 15 amino acids. CDR3 nucleotide sequence: TGTGCCAGCAGCCCGAGAATAACTAGCACAGATACGCAGTATTTT. The encoded protein is CASSPRITSTDTQYF.

The CDR3 here is CASSSSGQGAYEQYF. Written as DNA, the CDR3 is TGTGCCAGCAGTTCCTCGGGACAGGGGGCCTACGAGCAGTACTTC. The V gene is TRBV27, the J gene TRBJ2-7, with TRBD1 matching over 11 bases. V dropped 4 bases and J dropped 2; count of bases not matched to a gene: 4. The CDR3 runs 15 residues. CDR1 is MNHEY, CDR2 SMNVEV, per germline (reference sequence).